One and the same sample provided the 5 T cell receptor beta chains below, sequenced in a study of post-analysis software for immune sequencing data. Unique molecular identifiers tagged the TCR beta cDNA libraries. Via MiXCR, TCRdb re-called the PCR reads, giving one row per CDR3 protein. This table holds some 690,000 distinct CDR3 sequences, around 27% found once. Findings and limits, study-wide: The five TRBV segments detected at higher frequency in patients than in controls included TRBV5-6, TRBV5-1 and TRBV20-1.

The antigens of these receptors remain unknown. The sample was blood. The source is a girl aged 5-17 years with multiple sclerosis.

The chain links TRBV6-2 or TRBV6-3 to TRBJ1-5; D call uncertain. The ends were cut back, 6 bases at V and 4 bases at J, with 13 bases in the middle. Germline loops: CDR1 MNHEY, CDR2 SVGEGT. This CDR3 comprises 14 residues. CDR3 loop: CASSHPRLNQPQHF. In DNA form, the CDR3 reads TGTGCCAGCAGCCATCCTAGACTTAATCAGCCCCAGCATTTT.

On this clonotype itself: Sequence at one end of the junction differs from germline and may be a read error. V is TRBV12-3 or TRBV12-4 and J is TRBJ2-5; 12 bases fit TRBD2. CDR3 length equals 14 residues. CDR3 bases: TGTGTCAGCAGAGAAACTAGCGGGAGGCAGACCCAGTACTTC. This translates into CVSRETSGRQTQYF.

This chain uses TRBV9 with TRBJ2-7; D is unresolved. CDR1 SGDLS and CDR2 YYNGEE come from the germline V gene. V was trimmed by 2 bases and J by 0 bases, leaving 18 bases between them. CDR3 size: 17 residues. This CDR3 reads CASSVSPTGSLSYEQYF. The DNA of the CDR3 is TGTGCCAGCAGCGTTAGCCCCACCGGGTCTCTCTCCTACGAGCAGTACTTC. The variable domain in full, completed from reference TRBV9 and TRBJ2-7, reads DSGVTQTPKHLITATGQRVTLRCSPRSGDLSVYWYQQSLDQGLQFLIQYYNGEERAKGNILERFSAQQFPDLHSELNLSSLELGDSALYFCASSVSPTGSLSYEQYFGPGTRLTVT.

Worth noting for this clonotype: With a much larger clone just one base away, this may be a read error. The V call is TRBV9, the J call TRBJ1-2; D remains unclear. This CDR3 spans 11 amino acids. CDR1 is SGDLS, CDR2 YYNGEE, per germline. In DNA, the CDR3 is TGTGCCAGCAGCTCCTGGTTTGGCTGCACCTTC. This sequence encodes CASSSWFGCTF. The variable domain in full, with the rest retrieved from reference TRBV9 and TRBJ1-2, is DSGVTQTPKHLITATGQRVTLRCSPRSGDLSVYWYQQSLDQGLQFLIQYYNGEERAKGNILERFSAQQFPDLHSELNLSSLELGDSALYFCASSSWFGCTFGSGTRLTVV.

This clonotype was found a few times. This sequence joins TRBV3-1 and TRBJ1-1; D ambiguous. This CDR3 is built from 14 residues. Looked up from germline, CDR1 is LGHDT and CDR2 is YNNKEL (reference sequence). The V end lost 4 bases, the J end lost 3 bases, and 12 bases lay between the germline ends. The CDR3 protein is CASSLRSRDTEAFF. CDR3 DNA sequence: TGTGCCAGCAGCCTGCGATCAAGGGACACTGAAGCTTTCTTT.